These 3 T cell receptor beta chains originate from one sample sequenced in a study of regulatory T cells in long-lasting Graves disease. CDR3-region Arm-PCR and iRepertoire HTBI primers produced the TCR beta libraries. Each CDR3 protein is one row after TCRdb ran MiXCR on the multiplex PCR reads. The sample includes fewer than 400,000 distinct CDR3 sequences, 20% to 25% of them seen just once. This sample's time point: persistent/refractory GD, antithyroid drugs over 5 years with positive TRAb. The authors made the TCR library using RNA they extracted from PBMCs. Sequenced here: peripheral blood mononuclear cells (PBMCs), sampled when the disease was refractory, from a patient treated with antithyroid drugs. The receptors here all came from a female donor with Graves disease.

This clonotype was counted at least ten times. This chain connects TRBV2 to TRBJ1-4; perhaps TRBD1 as D (5 bases). The V end lost 7 bases, the J end lost 5 bases, and 20 bases lay between the germline ends. There are 16 residues in the CDR3. CDR1 is SNHLY and CDR2 is FYNNEI in the germline V gene. CDR3 DNA sequence: TGTGCCAGCACTTTCATGCGGGACGGACCGAATGAAAAACTGTTTTTT. Its protein is CASTFMRDGPNEKLFF.

The CDR3 region has the DNA TGTGCCAGCAGCCCCGGGACTCCCGGACTCGGCACAGATACGCAGTATTTT. Its protein is CASSPGTPGLGTDTQYF. V gene TRBV7-3 combines with J gene TRBJ2-3; TRBD2 might be the D (6 bases). Germline CDR1 reads SGHTA; CDR2 reads FQGTGA. V was shortened by 5 bases and J by 1 base, with 19 bases between the two germline ends. This CDR3 is built from 17 residues. The full variable domain, its missing parts supplied by reference TRBV7-3 and TRBJ2-3, is GAGVSQTPSNKVTEKGKYVELRCDPISGHTALYWYRQSLGQGPEFLIYFQGTGAADDSGLPNDRFFAVRPEGSVSTLKIQRTERGDSAVYLCASSPGTPGLGTDTQYFGPGTRLTVL.

This clonotype has only a few counts. The chain couples TRBV20-1 to TRBJ1-1, with 7 bases matching TRBD1. The CDR3 has 13 residues. The germline gives CDR1 DFQATT, CDR2 SNEGSKA (reference sequence). Unmatched junction bases numbered 3, after V lost 5 bases and J lost 0 bases. The CDR3 here is CSASDRVNTEAFF. The CDR3 DNA reads as TGCAGTGCTTCCGACAGGGTGAACACTGAAGCTTTCTTT.